A selection of T cell receptor beta chains follows, all from one sample in a study of cytomegalovirus exposure and HLA in healthy donors. The assay was immunoSEQ multiplex PCR, and TCRdb's table has in-frame clones only and misses some. The table shows 150,000 to 200,000 clones, with about four fifths occurring only once. Sequences were obtained from PBMCs. Receptor source: a woman aged 25-40 years in good health and CMV-seropositive. CDR3s include the opening cysteine and the closing phenylalanine or tryptophan. The D gene is left open where the match is weak. The size entry is marked missing in some rows and otherwise reads once, few, many or a size class.

CDR3 DNA,CDR3 protein,V gene,J gene,CDR3 length,clone size,D gene
TGTGCCAGCAGCTCGACAGGGAGAGATTCCTACGAGCAGTACTTC,CASSSTGRDSYEQYF,TRBV5-6,TRBJ2-7,15,NA,TRBD1
TGTGCCAGCAGCGTCGGACAGGGGGGGCCCCAGCATTTT,CASSVGQGGPQHF,TRBV5-4,TRBJ1-5,13,NA,TRBD1
TGTGCCAGCAGCCGGGACAGGGAGAACACTGAAGCTTTCTTT,CASSRDRENTEAFF,TRBV6-5,TRBJ1-1,14,NA,TRBD1
TGTGCCAGCAGCGCTAGGCTAGGGGGGGACGAGCAGTACTTC,CASSARLGGDEQYF,TRBV9,TRBJ2-7,14,NA,NA
TGTGCCAGCAGCTTCCGGCGGACAGGGGCAACCCCTTCCTACGAGCAGTACTTC,CASSFRRTGATPSYEQYF,TRBV7-6,TRBJ2-7,18,NA,TRBD1
TGTGCCAGCAGCCGACAGAGCTCCTACGAGCAGTACTTC,CASSRQSSYEQYF,TRBV7-9,TRBJ2-7,13,NA,NA
TGTGCCAGCAGCTTACGGGGCAGGGGAAGGACCCAGTACTTC,CASSLRGRGRTQYF,TRBV11-3,TRBJ2-5,14,NA,NA
TGTGCCAGCAGCCAATCCGGGGGGAAGCAGTTCTTC,CASSQSGGKQFF,TRBV16,TRBJ2-1,12,few,TRBD2
TGTGCCAGCAGTTACCCCCCCCTTAGGGAGACTGATGGAATCTTT,CASSYPPLRETDGIF,TRBV6-8,TRBJ1-1,15,NA,NA
TGCGCCAGCAGCCCATACCAGGGGGATTCCTACGAGCAGTACTTC,CASSPYQGDSYEQYF,TRBV4-1,TRBJ2-7,15,NA,TRBD1
TGTGCCAGCAGCTTAGTTCTGGGACAAGCCATCCAAAGCTCTGGAAACACCATATATTTT,CASSLVLGQAIQSSGNTIYF,TRBV7-6,TRBJ1-3,20,NA,NA
TGCGCCAGCAGCCAATTGAAGGACACCTGGAACACTGAAGCTTTCTTT,CASSQLKDTWNTEAFF,TRBV4-1,TRBJ1-1,16,NA,NA
TGCAGCGTTGATAGGACAGGGGGCATGTACGAGCAGTACTTC,CSVDRTGGMYEQYF,TRBV29-1,TRBJ2-7,14,NA,TRBD1
TGTGCCAGCAGTTACCCGAGGGGGTCTGACTCCTACGAGCAGTACTTC,CASSYPRGSDSYEQYF,TRBV6-6,TRBJ2-7,16,few,NA
TGTGCCAGCAGCTTAGAGCCACTAGCGGGAGATCGGTATTTT,CASSLEPLAGDRYF,TRBV7-6,TRBJ2-3,14,NA,TRBD2
TGTGCCAGCAGCTTAGGGTTAGAGGAAGCTTTCTTT,CASSLGLEEAFF,TRBV11-3,TRBJ1-1,12,NA,NA